Below, one T cell receptor (beta chain) is given with its context. This receptor's antigen is unknown. The record has no base qualities; no much larger clone is one base away. The time point label of this sample denotes: recipient sample about 28 days before transplant, after cytoreduction. Blood samples were obtained from recipients approximately 28 days before transplant and at days 30, 100 and 180 after transplant. Nuclei Lysis Solution was used to extract genomic DNA from fresh or cryopreserved unfractionated peripheral blood mononuclear cells. The immunoSEQ assay, a bias-controlled multiplex PCR with V- and J-specific primers, was used to amplify TCR beta CDR3 regions from genomic DNA. A proprietary barcode and Illumina adapter sequences were added to the CDR3 amplicons in a second PCR step. An Illumina MiSeq instrument was used to sequence the CDR3 libraries. The study's processing was this. Export and quality control were handled in immunoSEQ Analyzer 3.0, while downstream analyses relied on R Bioconductor and Immunarch. Only productive rearrangements in the normalized downsampled data set were used to calculate repertoire metrics. Clonotypes larger than 5 templates in the normalized cohort were defined as pathologically expanded. The Inverse Simpson Index served as the measure of repertoire diversity. To capture all clonotypes, the CMV-specificity analyses were run on the non-normalized data set. TCRdb took over this immuneACCESS table, retaining in-frame rearrangements with V and J assigned. Such tables are incomplete; in checked studies, under half of the missing clones stem from an unresolved V gene, and the remainder is unexplained. From that table come the V and J calls and clone size; the DNA was used to work out D and trimming. Recorded for this sample are some 76,000 clones; 90% to 96% of them occurred a single time. The top ten hold roughly 1.5% of the sample.

This sample was taken from a study of T cell clonotyping in hematopoietic cell transplantation (dated by TCRdb to about 2021). A note on the overall study: Recipient samples taken before transplant were collected after cytoreduction. In the study, over a hundred blood samples were gathered from some 32 consecutive transplant recipients and their related donors. Patient recruitment ran from 2015 to early 2017, and follow-up continued until late 2020 or death. What the work shows at the level of the full study, not this receptor alone: The sample size was limited and the cells went unsorted, which meant the CD4 and CD8 repertoire contributions could not be told apart. Donor and pretransplant recipient Inverse Simpson Index values predicted broader posttransplant TCR repertoire diversity. After transplant, TCR diversity in recipients dropped, and pathologically expanded clonotypes climbed progressively between day 30 and day 180. Only a small fraction of recipient repertoires overlapped donor repertoires, with over 97% appearing de novo at the given depth.

The germline V gene yields MDHEN for CDR1 and SYDVKM for CDR2. From V the trimming removes 0 bases and from J it removes 5 bases, while the gene matches leave 6 bases of the junction unaccounted for. The CDR3 runs 15 amino acids, cysteine and phenylalanine included. Just the 45-base CDR3 DNA is kept, in frame starting at base 1. The TCR sequence derives from a woman aged 50 to 65 with acute myeloid leukemia. Some clones in this sample may be carry-over from other donors' samples. The sample in question was peripheral blood mononuclear cells, obtained before stem cell transplant. Recombination joined TRBV28 with TRBJ2-7; 8 middle bases align to TRBD1. The CDR3 corresponds to CASSLWTGAWDEQYF. Here is the DNA: TGTGCCAGCAGTTTATGGACAGGGGCGTGGGACGAGCAGTACTTC.